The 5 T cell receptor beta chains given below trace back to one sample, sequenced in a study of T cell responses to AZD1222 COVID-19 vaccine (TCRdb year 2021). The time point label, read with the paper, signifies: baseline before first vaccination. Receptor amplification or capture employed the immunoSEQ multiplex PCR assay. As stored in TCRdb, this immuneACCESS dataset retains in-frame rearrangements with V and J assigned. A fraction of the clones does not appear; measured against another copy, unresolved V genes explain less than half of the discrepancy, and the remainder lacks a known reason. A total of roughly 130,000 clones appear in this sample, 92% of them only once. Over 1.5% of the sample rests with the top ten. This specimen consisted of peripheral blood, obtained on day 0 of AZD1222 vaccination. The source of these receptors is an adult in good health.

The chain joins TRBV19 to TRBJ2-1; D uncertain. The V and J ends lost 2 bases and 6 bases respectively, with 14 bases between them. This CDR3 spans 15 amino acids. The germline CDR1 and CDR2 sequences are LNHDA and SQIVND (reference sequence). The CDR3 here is CASSILGPRSNEQFF. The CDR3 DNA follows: TGTGCCAGTAGTATACTGGGCCCTAGATCCAATGAGCAGTTCTTC. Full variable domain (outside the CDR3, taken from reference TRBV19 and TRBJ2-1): DGGITQSPKYLFRKEGQNVTLSCEQNLNHDAMYWYRQDPGQGLRLIYYSQIVNDFQKGDIAEGYSVSREKKESFPLTVTSAQKNPTAFYLCASSILGPRSNEQFFGPGTRLTVL.

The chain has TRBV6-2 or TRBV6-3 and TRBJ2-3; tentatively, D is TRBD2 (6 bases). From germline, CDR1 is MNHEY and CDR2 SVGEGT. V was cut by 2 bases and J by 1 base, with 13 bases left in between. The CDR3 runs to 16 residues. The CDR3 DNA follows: TGTGCCAGCAGTTACCCTCGGGAGACTCGCACAGATACGCAGTATTTT. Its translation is CASSYPRETRTDTQYF.

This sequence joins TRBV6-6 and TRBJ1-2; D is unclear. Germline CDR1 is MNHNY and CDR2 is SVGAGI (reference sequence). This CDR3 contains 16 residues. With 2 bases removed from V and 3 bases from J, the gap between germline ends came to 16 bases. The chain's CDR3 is CASSYPIRLGDYGYTF. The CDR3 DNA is TGTGCCAGCAGTTACCCGATCCGGCTGGGCGACTATGGCTACACCTTC.

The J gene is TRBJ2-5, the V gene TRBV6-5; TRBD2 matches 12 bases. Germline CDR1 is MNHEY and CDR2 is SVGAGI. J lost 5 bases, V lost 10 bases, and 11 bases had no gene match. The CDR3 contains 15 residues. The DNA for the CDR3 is TGTGCCACCTCTCGACTAGCGGGAGTGTCCGAGACCCAGTACTTC. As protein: CATSRLAGVSETQYF.

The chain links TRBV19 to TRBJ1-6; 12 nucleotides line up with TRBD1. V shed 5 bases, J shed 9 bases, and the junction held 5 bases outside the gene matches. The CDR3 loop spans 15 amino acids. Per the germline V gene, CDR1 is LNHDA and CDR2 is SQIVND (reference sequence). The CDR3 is CASSGTGGSGSPLHF. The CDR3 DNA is TGTGCCAGTAGTGGGACAGGGGGCTCCGGTTCACCCCTCCACTTT.